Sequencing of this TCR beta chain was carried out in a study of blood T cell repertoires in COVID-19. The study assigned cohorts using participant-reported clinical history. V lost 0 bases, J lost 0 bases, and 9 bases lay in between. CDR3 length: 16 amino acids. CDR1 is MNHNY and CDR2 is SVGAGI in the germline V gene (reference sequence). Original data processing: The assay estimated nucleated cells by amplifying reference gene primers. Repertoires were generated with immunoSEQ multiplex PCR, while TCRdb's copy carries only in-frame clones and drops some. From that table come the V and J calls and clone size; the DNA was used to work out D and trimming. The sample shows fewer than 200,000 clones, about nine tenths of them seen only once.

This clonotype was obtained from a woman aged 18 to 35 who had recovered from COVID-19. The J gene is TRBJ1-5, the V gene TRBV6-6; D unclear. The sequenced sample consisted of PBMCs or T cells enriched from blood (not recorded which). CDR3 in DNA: TGTGCCAGCAGTTACTCTCAGACAAATAGCAATCAGCCCCAGCATTTT. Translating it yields CASSYSQTNSNQPQHF.